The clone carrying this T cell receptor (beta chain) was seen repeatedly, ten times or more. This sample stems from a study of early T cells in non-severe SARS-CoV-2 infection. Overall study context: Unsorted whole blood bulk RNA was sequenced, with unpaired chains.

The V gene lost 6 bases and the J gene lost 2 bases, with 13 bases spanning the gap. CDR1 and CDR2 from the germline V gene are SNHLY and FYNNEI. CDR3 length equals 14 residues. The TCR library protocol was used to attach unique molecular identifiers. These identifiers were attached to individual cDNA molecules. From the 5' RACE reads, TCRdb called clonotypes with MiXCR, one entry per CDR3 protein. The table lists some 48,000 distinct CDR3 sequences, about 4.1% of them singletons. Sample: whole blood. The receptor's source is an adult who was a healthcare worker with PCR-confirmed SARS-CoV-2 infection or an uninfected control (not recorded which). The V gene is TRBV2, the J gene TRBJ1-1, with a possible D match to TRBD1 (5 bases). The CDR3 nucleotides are TGTGCCAGCAGAGGAGACAGCACTAACACTGAAGCTTTCTTT. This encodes CASRGDSTNTEAFF.